The TCR beta chain under discussion was sequenced for a study of vaccination effects on CD4 cells after COVID-19. Study summary: Cultivation was performed at two million PBMC per well with approximately 10 IU/ml IL-2 and about 9.6 ug/ml peptides added.

Culturing for nine to ten days preceded CD4+ T cell isolation. Everyone in the study got two shots of either the BNT162b2 or mRNA-1273 vaccine. Half-medium changes using IL-2 medium occurred on days 3 and 7. On this clone itself: No antigen is known for it.

J was trimmed by 3 bases and V by 5 bases; bases with no gene match: 4. The CDR3 sequence is 15 residues long. Germline V gene sequence: CDR1 LNHDA, CDR2 SQIVND (reference sequence). This table comes from immunoSEQ multiplex PCR, and its TCRdb copy is limited to in-frame clones, with some not included. The table records about 45,000 clones, about 70% of them present only once. This clonotype was obtained from a human donor who received a COVID-19 vaccine. The genes are TRBV19 and TRBJ1-6, with 7 bases matching TRBD1. Sequenced material: CD4+ T cells from PBMCs cultured without peptide, taken after COVID-19 vaccination. The CDR3 DNA reads as TGTGCCAGTAGTCGGGACAGCCGCTATAATTCACCCCTCCACTTT. Translated, it gives CASSRDSRYNSPLHF.